Listed below are T cell receptor beta chains from one sample, sequenced in a study of blood T cell repertoires in COVID-19. TCRdb keeps only in-frame clones here, not all; method: immunoSEQ multiplex PCR. The data hold approximately 150,000 clones, with 85% to 90% observed a single time. The sequenced sample consisted of peripheral blood. Receptors were obtained from a woman in her 70s with acute or convalescent COVID-19. CDR3s include the opening cysteine and the closing phenylalanine or tryptophan. The D gene is left open where the match is weak. Clone size is stated in some rows and not others, as once, few, many or a class when expanded.

clone_size	j_call	d_call	v_call	cdr3_aa	cdr3_nt
NA	TRBJ1-3	NA	TRBV11-2	CASSSQGIRSGNTIYF	TGTGCCAGCAGCTCTCAGGGGATACGCTCTGGAAACACCATATATTTT
NA	TRBJ1-6	NA	TRBV27	CASSLMASSYNSPLHF	TGTGCCAGCAGTTTGATGGCCAGCTCCTATAATTCACCCCTCCACTTT
NA	TRBJ2-1	NA	TRBV7-8	CASSLSVAGSSNEQFF	TGTGCCAGCAGCCTTAGCGTTGCGGGGTCAAGTAATGAGCAGTTCTTC
few	TRBJ1-3	NA	TRBV19	CASSMIIGGLGGNTIYF	TGTGCCAGTAGTATGATCATCGGCGGCCTTGGTGGAAACACCATATATTTT
NA	TRBJ1-1	NA	TRBV7-8	CASSLAARGNTEAFF	TGTGCCAGCAGCTTAGCGGCCAGGGGGAACACTGAAGCTTTCTTT
few	TRBJ1-4	TRBD1	TRBV5-1	CASSWGQPNEKLFF	TGCGCCAGCAGCTGGGGACAGCCTAATGAAAAACTGTTTTTT
few	TRBJ2-2	NA	TRBV5-1	CASSSSGGHNTGELFF	TGCGCCAGCAGCTCCTCCGGGGGGCACAACACCGGGGAGCTGTTTTTT
NA	TRBJ2-5	TRBD2	TRBV9	CASSVAPAGGFQETQYF	TGTGCCAGCAGCGTAGCTCCGGCGGGGGGATTCCAAGAGACCCAGTACTTC
NA	TRBJ2-6	NA	TRBV5-4	CASRLRPLSPGANVLTF	TGTGCCAGCAGACTTCGACCACTTAGCCCTGGGGCCAACGTCCTGACTTTC
NA	TRBJ2-7	NA	TRBV9	CASSVGVGDYEQYF	TGTGCCAGCAGCGTAGGCGTTGGAGACTACGAGCAGTACTTC
NA	TRBJ1-1	NA	TRBV19	CASIRGLDEAFF	TGTGCCAGTATTAGAGGGTTGGATGAAGCTTTCTTT
once	TRBJ2-5	NA	TRBV18	CASSPVVGWQGQETQYF	TGTGCCAGCTCACCTGTAGTCGGTTGGCAGGGTCAAGAGACCCAGTACTTC
NA	TRBJ2-5	TRBD1	TRBV24-1	CATSDLGTGKEETQYF	TGTGCCACCAGTGATTTAGGGACAGGGAAAGAAGAGACCCAGTACTTC
NA	TRBJ1-1	TRBD1	TRBV5-1	CASSWTGGGTEAFF	TGCGCCAGCAGCTGGACAGGGGGCGGTACTGAAGCTTTCTTT
NA	TRBJ1-2	TRBD1	TRBV6-5	CASRPTTGTGGGYTF	TGTGCCAGCAGGCCGACGACAGGGACAGGGGGCGGCTACACCTTC
few	TRBJ1-4	NA	TRBV6-2/TRBV6-3	CASSYVGSANEKLFF	TGTGCCAGCAGTTACGTGGGCTCAGCTAATGAAAAACTGTTTTTT
NA	TRBJ2-2	TRBD2	TRBV25-1	CAAAGGVGELFF	TGTGCCGCGGCGGGAGGCGTCGGGGAGCTGTTTTTT
NA	TRBJ1-4	TRBD1	TRBV6-2/TRBV6-3	CASSVSGTGLRDFEKLFF	TGTGCCAGCAGTGTCTCCGGGACAGGGCTTCGGGACTTCGAAAAACTGTTTTTT
NA	TRBJ1-1	NA	TRBV5-1	CASSLGPVSTEAFF	TGCGCCAGCAGCTTGGGCCCGGTGAGCACTGAAGCTTTCTTT
few	TRBJ1-5	TRBD1	TRBV24-1	CATGTAEGNQPQHF	TGTGCCACCGGGACAGCCGAGGGCAATCAGCCCCAGCATTTT
NA	TRBJ2-4	TRBD1	TRBV3-1/TRBV3-2	CASSRGRDRVNIQYF	TGTGCCAGCAGCCGAGGGAGGGACAGGGTAAACATTCAGTACTTC
NA	TRBJ1-4	NA	TRBV18	CASSKNGGIGEKLFF	TGTGCCAGCTCAAAAAACGGAGGCATTGGTGAAAAACTGTTTTTT
once	TRBJ1-1	TRBD1	TRBV7-9	CASSLPYRTGEAFF	TGTGCCAGCAGCTTACCCTACAGGACAGGTGAAGCTTTCTTT
once	TRBJ1-2	NA	TRBV27	CASRPQGGYGYTF	TGTGCCAGCAGGCCCCAGGGAGGCTATGGCTACACCTTC
once	TRBJ2-3	TRBD2	TRBV5-5	CASSSLSGSTDTQYF	TGTGCCAGCAGCTCTCTTAGCGGGAGCACAGATACGCAGTATTTT
NA	TRBJ2-1	TRBD2	TRBV7-3	CASSLGRGTSDRGDNEQFF	TGTGCCAGCAGCTTAGGGAGGGGGACTAGCGACCGAGGAGACAATGAGCAGTTCTTC
NA	TRBJ1-6	NA	TRBV5-8	CATKLSGVMNSPLHF	TGTGCCACCAAGCTCTCGGGGGTAATGAATTCACCCCTCCACTTT
NA	TRBJ2-1	TRBD2	TRBV5-1	CASSGERGRSPHEQFF	TGCGCCAGCAGCGGGGAGCGGGGGCGCTCCCCCCATGAGCAGTTCTTC
NA	TRBJ2-3	TRBD2	TRBV5-1	CASSPRDYNTDTQYF	TGCGCCAGCAGCCCCCGGGACTACAACACAGATACGCAGTATTTT
NA	TRBJ1-5	NA	TRBV19	CASSILPGYSNQPQHF	TGTGCCAGTAGTATATTACCGGGTTATAGCAATCAGCCCCAGCATTTT
NA	TRBJ2-5	TRBD1	TRBV19	CASSPGQGWETQYF	TGTGCCAGTAGCCCGGGACAGGGGTGGGAGACCCAGTACTTC
NA	TRBJ2-2	NA	TRBV29-1	CSASQGNTGELFF	TGCAGCGCATCACAGGGGAACACCGGGGAGCTGTTTTTT
once	TRBJ1-1	NA	TRBV4-3	CASSRDVGGGTEAFF	TGCGCCAGCAGCCGAGACGTGGGGGGAGGAACTGAAGCTTTCTTT
NA	TRBJ2-3	NA	TRBV19	CASSPGSRFVTDTQYF	TGTGCCAGTAGTCCTGGGAGCAGGTTCGTCACAGATACGCAGTATTTT
NA	TRBJ1-5	TRBD1	TRBV7-8	CASSLLPGQGSHQPQHF	TGTGCCAGCAGCTTACTCCCGGGACAGGGGAGCCATCAGCCCCAGCATTTT
NA	TRBJ1-3	NA	TRBV29-1	CSVAFSGNTIYF	TGCAGCGTTGCATTCTCTGGAAACACCATATATTTT
once	TRBJ2-2	NA	TRBV19	CASSISRGMVFF	TGTGCCAGTAGTATATCTCGGGGAATGGTGTTTTTT
NA	TRBJ2-5	TRBD2	TRBV20-1	CSEKRGETQYF	TGCAGTGAAAAGCGGGGAGAGACCCAGTACTTC
NA	TRBJ2-7	NA	TRBV28	CASSLGYEQYF	TGTGCCAGCAGCCTAGGTTACGAGCAGTACTTC
NA	TRBJ2-2	TRBD2	TRBV5-4	CASSFGGSVVGELFF	TGTGCCAGCAGCTTCGGCGGGAGCGTCGTCGGGGAGCTGTTTTTT
once	TRBJ2-4	TRBD2	TRBV19	CASSERRTSGSTKNIQYF	TGTGCCAGTAGTGAACGTCGGACTAGCGGGAGTACCAAAAACATTCAGTACTTC
NA	TRBJ1-2	NA	TRBV27	CASSQQGTVDGYTF	TGTGCCAGCAGCCAACAGGGTACGGTCGATGGCTACACCTTC
NA	TRBJ1-3	NA	TRBV4-1	CASSQTTGSGNTIYF	TGCGCCAGCAGCCAGACCACAGGGTCCGGAAACACCATATATTTT
NA	TRBJ2-7	TRBD1	TRBV9	CASSAQATGGSSEQYF	TGTGCCAGCAGCGCCCAGGCGACAGGGGGGTCCTCCGAGCAGTACTTC
NA	TRBJ1-4	NA	TRBV24-1	CATSDSTSEKLFF	TGTGCCACCAGTGATTCTACTTCTGAAAAACTGTTTTTT
NA	TRBJ1-6	TRBD1	TRBV7-2	CASSLVGTETYNSPLHF	TGTGCCAGCAGCTTAGTAGGGACAGAGACCTATAATTCACCCCTCCACTTT
NA	TRBJ2-5	NA	TRBV10-3	CAISRVNQETQYF	TGTGCCATCTCCAGGGTCAACCAAGAGACCCAGTACTTC